This TCR beta chain is drawn from a study of cytomegalovirus exposure and HLA in healthy donors. Overall study context: In an early release, HLA-typed donors contributed roughly 85 million unique TCR sequences.

After removal of 5 bases from V and 5 bases from J, the junction contained 12 bases not matched to a gene. CDR3 length equals 17 residues. Germline CDR1 and CDR2: SEHNR and FQNEAQ (reference sequence). The primer mix had 60 Vbeta and 13 Jbeta primers. The repertoire was sequenced with immunoSEQ multiplex PCR; TCRdb's copy has only in-frame clones and lacks some. The profile covers 110,000 or so clones, with under 80% appearing a single time and 4.2% taken by the ten largest. Input material: PBMCs. The sequence was collected from a woman between 35 and 50 years old in good health and CMV-seropositive. The V and J genes are TRBV7-9 and TRBJ1-1; the match to TRBD1 covers 12 bases. In nucleotides, the CDR3 is TGTGCCAGCAGCCCAGCGGGACAGGGGGCAGGTAGTACTGAAGCTTTCTTT. Its translation: CASSPAGQGAGSTEAFF.